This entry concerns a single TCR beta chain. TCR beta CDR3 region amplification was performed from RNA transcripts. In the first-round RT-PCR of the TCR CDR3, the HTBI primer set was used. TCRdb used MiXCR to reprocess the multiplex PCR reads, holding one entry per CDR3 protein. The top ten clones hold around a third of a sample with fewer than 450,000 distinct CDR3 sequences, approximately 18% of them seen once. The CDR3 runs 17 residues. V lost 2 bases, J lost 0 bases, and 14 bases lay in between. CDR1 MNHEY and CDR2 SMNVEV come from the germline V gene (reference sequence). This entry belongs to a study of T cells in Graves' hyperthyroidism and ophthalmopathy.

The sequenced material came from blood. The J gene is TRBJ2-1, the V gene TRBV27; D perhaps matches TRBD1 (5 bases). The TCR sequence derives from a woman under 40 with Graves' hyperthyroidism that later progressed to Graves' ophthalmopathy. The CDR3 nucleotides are TGTGCCAGCAGTTTACTCAGGACAATGAGCTCCTACAATGAGCAGTTCTTC. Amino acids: CASSLLRTMSSYNEQFF.